These 17 T cell receptor beta chains originate from one sample sequenced in a study of shared clonotypes between healthy human individuals. The repertoire was sequenced with immunoSEQ multiplex PCR; TCRdb's copy has only in-frame clones and lacks some. Here the sample spans approximately 980,000 clones, around three quarters being singletons. The material sequenced was memory CD4+ T cells sorted from blood. Specified subset: CD45RA-negative fraction. The receptors here all came from a young man in good health.

The gene calls are TRBV9 and TRBJ2-5; maybe TRBD2 (5 bases). Germline V gives CDR1 SGDLS, CDR2 YYNGEE. The CDR3 is 14 residues long. V lost 3 bases and J lost 2, with 11 bases in between. The CDR3 coding sequence is TGTGCCAGCAGCGCAGGACTGAGTCAAGAGACCCAGTACTTC. It is translated as CASSAGLSQETQYF. The variable domain in full, completed from reference TRBV9 and TRBJ2-5, reads DSGVTQTPKHLITATGQRVTLRCSPRSGDLSVYWYQQSLDQGLQFLIQYYNGEERAKGNILERFSAQQFPDLHSELNLSSLELGDSALYFCASSAGLSQETQYFGPGTRLLVL.

With respect to this clone: Mismatch with germline at one junction end may stem from a read error. Other DNA sequences in the same sample also yield this CDR3. This chain connects TRBV15 to TRBJ1-1; D is unresolved. Germline assignment: CDR1 LNHNV and CDR2 YYDKDF (reference sequence). The CDR3 totals 13 residues. CDR3 DNA: TGTGCTACCAGCTTGCTCAGAGGGACTGAAGCTTTCTTT. It specifies CATSLLRGTEAFF.

This chain uses TRBV5-1 with TRBJ2-2; TRBD2 agrees at 11 bases. The CDR3 runs to 14 residues. Unmatched junction bases numbered 0, after V lost 5 bases and J lost 3 bases. Germline values: CDR1 SGHRS, CDR2 YFSETQ. Here the CDR3 DNA reads TGCGCCAGCAGGACTAGCGGGGACACCGGGGAGCTGTTTTTT. It encodes CASRTSGDTGELFF.

This sequence joins TRBV6-1 and TRBJ1-6, with D unclear. This CDR3 has 12 amino acids. Looked up from germline, CDR1 is MNHNS and CDR2 is SASEGT. Trimming took 6 bases from V and 7 from J, leaving 7 bases between them. CDR3 coding DNA: TGTGCCAGCAGGAGGTCAAATTCACCCCTCCACTTT. It yields the protein CASRRSNSPLHF.

The chain recombines TRBV30 with TRBJ2-5, with a tentative D call TRBD2 (5 bases). The CDR3 loop spans 14 amino acids. In germline, CDR1 is GTSNPN, CDR2 SVGIG (reference sequence). V was trimmed by 5 bases and J by 2 bases, leaving 15 bases between them. The CDR3 protein is CAWGLGVNQETQYF. CDR3 DNA: TGTGCCTGGGGACTCGGGGTGAATCAAGAGACCCAGTACTTC.

V gene TRBV7-2 combines with J gene TRBJ1-5; D remains unclear. The V end lost 7 bases, the J end lost 10 bases, and 29 bases lay between the germline ends. The CDR3 spans 17 residues. Germline V gene sequence: CDR1 SGHTA, CDR2 FQGNSA. The CDR3 spells CASTLINLGSRISPQHF. The CDR3 DNA is TGTGCCAGCACACTGATAAACCTAGGGAGTCGGATCAGCCCCCAGCATTTT.

The chain joins TRBV5-5 to TRBJ1-3; 7 bases line up with TRBD1. This CDR3 spans 14 amino acids. V trimming: 4 bases; J trimming: 5 bases; junction bases outside the gene matches: 6. Per germline, CDR1 SGHKS and CDR2 YYEKEE (reference sequence). The CDR3 nucleotides are TGTGCCAGCAGCATACCGGGACAGCGAAACACCATATATTTT. Translated: CASSIPGQRNTIYF.

The V call is TRBV7-2, the J call TRBJ2-7, with TRBD2 identical over 8 bases. CDR3 length: 16 amino acids. V lost 1 base to trimming and J lost 3 bases; unmatched junction nucleotides: 8. CDR1 is SGHTA and CDR2 is FQGNSA in the germline V gene. CDR3 region: CASSLGAGAQFYEQYF. The CDR3 DNA follows: TGTGCCAGCAGCTTAGGAGCGGGGGCCCAGTTCTACGAGCAGTACTTC.

This clone was detected a few times. One junction end does not reproduce the germline sequence, and a read error may be involved. This rearrangement joins TRBV7-7 to TRBJ2-2, with D perhaps TRBD1 (6 bases). This CDR3 region has 14 residues. Germline loops: CDR1 SSHAT, CDR2 FNYEAQ (reference sequence). CDR3 bases: TGTGCTAGCAGCTTAGCGCCAGGGGCTGGGGAGCTGTTTTTT. Encoded protein: CASSLAPGAGELFF. Looking up the rest from reference TRBV7-7 and TRBJ2-2 gives the full variable domain: GAGVSQSPRYKVTKRGQDVTLRCDPISSHATLYWYQQALGQGPEFLTYFNYEAQPDKSGLPSDRFSAERPEGSISTLTIQRTEQRDSAMYRCASSLAPGAGELFFGEGSRLTVL.

The CDR3 is CASSVGPGKNTGELFF. CDR3 in DNA: TGTGCCAGCAGCGTAGGACCAGGGAAGAACACCGGGGAGCTGTTTTTT. The J gene is TRBJ2-2, the V gene TRBV9; a weak D match, TRBD1 (5 bases). Germline V CDR1 and CDR2: SGDLS, YYNGEE. The V end was cut by 0 bases, the J end by 1 base, with 10 bases between. The CDR3 has 16 amino acids.

This CDR3 is CASSPSLADLNEQFF. CDR3 nucleotides: TGCGCCAGCAGCCCCTCCCTAGCGGACCTCAATGAGCAGTTCTTC. The chain is built from TRBV4-3 and TRBJ2-1, with 7 bases aligning to TRBD2. The CDR3 is 15 amino acids. Germline V gives CDR1 LGHNA, CDR2 YSLEER. The V segment lost 4 bases and the J segment 6 bases; nucleotides outside the gene matches: 9.

This chain uses TRBV6-1 with TRBJ2-1; D gene unclear. The CDR3 loop spans 15 amino acids. Trimming took 7 bases from V and 0 from J, leaving 13 bases between them. Germline V gives CDR1 MNHNS, CDR2 SASEGT. CDR3 amino acids: CASIDFPASYNEQFF. The CDR3 nucleotides read TGTGCCAGCATCGACTTCCCCGCCTCCTACAATGAGCAGTTCTTC.

The rearrangement links TRBV9 to TRBJ2-1; D is perhaps TRBD1 or TRBD2 (5 bases each). V was shortened by 3 bases and J by 4 bases, with 11 bases between the two germline ends. This CDR3 spans 14 amino acids. Germline-derived CDR1 and CDR2 are SGDLS and YYNGEE. CDR3 sequence reads: CASSARDEYNEQFF. The DNA of the CDR3 is TGTGCCAGCAGCGCCCGGGACGAATACAATGAGCAGTTCTTC. Full variable domain (missing parts from reference TRBV9 and TRBJ2-1): DSGVTQTPKHLITATGQRVTLRCSPRSGDLSVYWYQQSLDQGLQFLIQYYNGEERAKGNILERFSAQQFPDLHSELNLSSLELGDSALYFCASSARDEYNEQFFGPGTRLTVL.

On this clone: Other DNA sequences in the sample encode the same CDR3. This chain connects TRBV30 to TRBJ2-5; D unclear. Trimming removed 2 bases from V and 5 bases from J, with 3 bases in between. Per germline, CDR1 GTSNPN and CDR2 SVGIG (reference sequence). This CDR3 is built from 10 residues. The CDR3 sequence is CAWSKETQYF. The CDR3 nucleotides read TGTGCCTGGAGTAAGGAGACCCAGTACTTC.

The J gene is TRBJ2-6, the V gene TRBV28; D is unclear. Germline V gene sequence: CDR1 MDHEN, CDR2 SYDVKM. The CDR3 consists of 15 residues. V was pared by 6 bases and J by 2 bases, with 11 bases between. DNA for the CDR3: TGTGCCAGCAGCCGCGAATCCCCTGGGGCCAACGTCCTGACTTTC. As protein: CASSRESPGANVLTF.

V gene TRBV21-1 combines with J gene TRBJ1-6. TRBV21-1 is flagged as a pseudogene. The CDR3 is made up of 16 amino acids. CDR3 loop: CASSKAGRWTYSPLHF. In nucleotides, the CDR3 is TGTGCCAGCAGCAAAGCAGGGCGTTGGACTTATTCACCCCTCCACTTT.

This chain links TRBV7-8 with TRBJ1-2; D is unresolved. This CDR3 comprises 13 residues. CDR1 SGHVS and CDR2 FQNEAQ come from the germline V gene. Trimming took 2 bases from V and 3 from J, leaving 7 bases between them. This chain's CDR3 is CASSLSLYYGYTF. CDR3 DNA sequence: TGTGCCAGCAGCTTAAGCTTGTACTATGGCTACACCTTC.